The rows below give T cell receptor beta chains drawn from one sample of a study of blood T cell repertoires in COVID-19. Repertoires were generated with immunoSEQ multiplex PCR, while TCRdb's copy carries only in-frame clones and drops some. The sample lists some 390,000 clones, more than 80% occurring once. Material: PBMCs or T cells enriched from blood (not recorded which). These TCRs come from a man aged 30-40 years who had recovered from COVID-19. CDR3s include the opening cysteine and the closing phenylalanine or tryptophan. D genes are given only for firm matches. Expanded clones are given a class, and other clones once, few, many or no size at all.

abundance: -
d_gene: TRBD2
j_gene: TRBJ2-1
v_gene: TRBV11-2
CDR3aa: CASSPRAGGDSYNEQFF
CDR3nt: TGTGCCAGCAGCCCTCGGGCGGGAGGAGATTCCTACAATGAGCAGTTCTTC

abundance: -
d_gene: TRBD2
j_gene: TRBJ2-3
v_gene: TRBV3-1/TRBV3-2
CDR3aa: CASSQTSGGGRDTQYF
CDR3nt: TGTGCCAGCAGCCAAACTAGCGGGGGGGGCCGAGATACGCAGTATTTT

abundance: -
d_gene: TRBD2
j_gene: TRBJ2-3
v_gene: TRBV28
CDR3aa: CASSSSGVGTDTQYF
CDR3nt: TGTGCCAGCAGTTCTAGCGGGGTGGGAACAGATACGCAGTATTTT

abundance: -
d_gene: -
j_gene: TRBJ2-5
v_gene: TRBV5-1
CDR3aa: CASSLADLGRGETQYF
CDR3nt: TGCGCCAGCAGCTTGGCCGATTTAGGCAGGGGAGAGACCCAGTACTTC

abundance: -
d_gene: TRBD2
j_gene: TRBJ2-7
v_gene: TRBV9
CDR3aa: CASSPTSGSLSYEQYF
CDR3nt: TGTGCCAGCAGTCCGACTAGCGGGAGTCTCTCCTACGAGCAGTACTTC

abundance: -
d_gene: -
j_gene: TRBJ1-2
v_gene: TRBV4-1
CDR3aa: CASSQGTEGYGYTF
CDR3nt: TGCGCCAGCAGCCAAGGGACGGAGGGGTATGGCTACACCTTC

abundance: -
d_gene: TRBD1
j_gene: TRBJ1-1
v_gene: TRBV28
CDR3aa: CASSETGFSDTEAFF
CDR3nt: TGTGCCAGCAGTGAGACAGGGTTCTCAGACACTGAAGCTTTCTTT

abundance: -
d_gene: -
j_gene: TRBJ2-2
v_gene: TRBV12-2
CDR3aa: CASRLARLAGGPGTGELFF
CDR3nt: TGTGCAAGTCGCTTAGCGCGACTAGCGGGAGGGCCTGGCACCGGGGAGCTGTTTTTT

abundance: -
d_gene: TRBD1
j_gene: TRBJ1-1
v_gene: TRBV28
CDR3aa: CASLQGAGLNAFF
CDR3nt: TGTGCCAGCCTGCAGGGGGCCGGTTTAAATGCTTTCTTT

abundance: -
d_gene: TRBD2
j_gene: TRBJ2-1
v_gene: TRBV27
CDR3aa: CASSLLSLAGEHEQFF
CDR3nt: TGTGCCAGCAGTTTATTAAGTCTAGCGGGAGAGCATGAGCAGTTCTTC

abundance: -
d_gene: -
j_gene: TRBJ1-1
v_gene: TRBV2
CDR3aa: CAGGFIETEAFF
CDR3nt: TGTGCGGGGGGGTTTATCGAGACTGAAGCTTTCTTT

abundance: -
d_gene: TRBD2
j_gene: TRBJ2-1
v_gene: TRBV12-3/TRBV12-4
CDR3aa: CASGTSGDNEQFF
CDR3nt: TGTGCCAGCGGGACTAGCGGAGACAATGAGCAGTTCTTC

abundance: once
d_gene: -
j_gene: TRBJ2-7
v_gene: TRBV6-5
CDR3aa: CASSYSIASHEQYF
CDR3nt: TGTGCCAGCAGTTACTCGATAGCTAGCCACGAGCAGTACTTC

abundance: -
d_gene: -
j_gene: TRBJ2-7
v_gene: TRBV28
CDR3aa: CASSPDSSYEQYF
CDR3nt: TGTGCCAGCAGTCCTGACAGCTCCTACGAGCAGTACTTC

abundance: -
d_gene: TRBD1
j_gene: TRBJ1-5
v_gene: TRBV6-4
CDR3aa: CASSQGAGNQPQHF
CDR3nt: TGTGCCAGCAGTCAGGGGGCCGGCAATCAGCCCCAGCATTTT

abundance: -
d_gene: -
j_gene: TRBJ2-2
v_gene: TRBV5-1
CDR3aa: CASSLETAYTGELFF
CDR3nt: TGCGCCAGCAGCCTAGAGACAGCATACACCGGGGAGCTGTTTTTT

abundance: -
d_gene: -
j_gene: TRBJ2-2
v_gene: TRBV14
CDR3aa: CASSQILSTGELFF
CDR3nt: TGTGCCAGCAGCCAGATACTCTCCACCGGGGAGCTGTTTTTT

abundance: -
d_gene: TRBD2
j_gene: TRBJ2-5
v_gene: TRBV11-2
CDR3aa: CASSFRTSGIGETQYF
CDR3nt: TGTGCCAGCAGCTTCAGGACTAGCGGGATAGGAGAGACCCAGTACTTC

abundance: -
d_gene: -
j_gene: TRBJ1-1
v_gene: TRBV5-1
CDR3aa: CASSFYETLNTEAFF
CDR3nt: TGCGCCAGCAGCTTTTACGAGACACTGAACACTGAAGCTTTCTTT

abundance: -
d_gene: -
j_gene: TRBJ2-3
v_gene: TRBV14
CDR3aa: CASSYTDTQYF
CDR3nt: TGTGCCAGCAGCTACACAGATACGCAGTATTTT

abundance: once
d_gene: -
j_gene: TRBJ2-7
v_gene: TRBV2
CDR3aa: CASSVGLANQEQYF
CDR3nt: TGTGCCAGCAGTGTGGGGCTAGCGAACCAGGAGCAGTACTTC

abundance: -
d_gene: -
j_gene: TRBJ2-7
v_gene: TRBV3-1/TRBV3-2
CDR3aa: CASSQAQSTYEQYF
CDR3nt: TGTGCCAGCAGCCAAGCACAGTCGACCTACGAGCAGTACTTC

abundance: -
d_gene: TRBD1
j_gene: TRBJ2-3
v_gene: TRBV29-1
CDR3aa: CSVESGTGGRTDTQYF
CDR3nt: TGCAGCGTTGAATCCGGGACAGGGGGCCGCACAGATACGCAGTATTTT

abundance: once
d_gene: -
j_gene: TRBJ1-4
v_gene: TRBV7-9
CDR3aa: CASSLAEANEKLFF
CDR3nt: TGTGCCAGCAGCTTAGCGGAGGCTAATGAAAAACTGTTTTTT

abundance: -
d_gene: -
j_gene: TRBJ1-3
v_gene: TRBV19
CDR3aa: CASLSSGNTIYF
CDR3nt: TGTGCCAGTCTCAGCTCTGGAAACACCATATATTTT

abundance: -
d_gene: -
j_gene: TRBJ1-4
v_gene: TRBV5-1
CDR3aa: CASSWGETTNEKLFF
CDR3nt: TGCGCCAGCAGCTGGGGAGAAACAACTAATGAAAAACTGTTTTTT

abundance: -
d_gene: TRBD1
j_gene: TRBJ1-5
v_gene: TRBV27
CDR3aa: CASSPRQGWQPQHF
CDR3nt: TGTGCCAGCAGCCCCCGACAGGGATGGCAGCCCCAGCATTTT

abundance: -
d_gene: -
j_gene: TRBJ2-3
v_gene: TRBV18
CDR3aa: CASSPRNKLTDTQYF
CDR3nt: TGTGCCAGCTCACCGCGTAATAAATTAACAGATACGCAGTATTTT

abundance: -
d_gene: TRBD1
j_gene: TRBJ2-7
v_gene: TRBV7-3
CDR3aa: CATSRDRGYEQYF
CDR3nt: TGTGCCACCTCCCGGGACAGGGGCTACGAGCAGTACTTC

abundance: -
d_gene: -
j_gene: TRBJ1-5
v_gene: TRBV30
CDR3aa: CAWSAGGNQPQHF
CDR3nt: TGTGCCTGGAGTGCCGGAGGCAATCAGCCCCAGCATTTT

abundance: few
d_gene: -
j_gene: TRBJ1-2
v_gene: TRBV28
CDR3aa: CASSRRGSGYTF
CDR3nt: TGTGCCAGCAGTCGAAGGGGAAGTGGCTACACCTTC

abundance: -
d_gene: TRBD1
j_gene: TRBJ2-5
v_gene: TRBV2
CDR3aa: CASRGGQQETQYF
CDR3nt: TGTGCCAGCAGAGGGGGACAGCAAGAGACCCAGTACTTC

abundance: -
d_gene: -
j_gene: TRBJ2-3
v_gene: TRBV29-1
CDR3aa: CSVGDTDTQYF
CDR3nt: TGCAGCGTCGGGGACACAGATACGCAGTATTTT

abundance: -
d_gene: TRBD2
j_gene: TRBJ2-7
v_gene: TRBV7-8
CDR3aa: CASSLTSGNSYEQYF
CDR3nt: TGTGCCAGCAGCTTGACTAGCGGCAACTCCTACGAGCAGTACTTC

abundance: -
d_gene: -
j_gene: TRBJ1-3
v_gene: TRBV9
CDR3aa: CASSVARDPPGNTIYF
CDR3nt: TGTGCCAGCAGCGTAGCCAGGGATCCCCCTGGAAACACCATATATTTT

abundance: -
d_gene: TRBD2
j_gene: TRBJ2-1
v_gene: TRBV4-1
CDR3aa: CASSQLWGASGSPYNEQFF
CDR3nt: TGCGCCAGCAGCCAGTTATGGGGGGCTAGCGGGAGCCCCTACAATGAGCAGTTCTTC

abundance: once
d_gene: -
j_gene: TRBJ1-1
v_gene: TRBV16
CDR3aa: CASSFNPVNTEAFF
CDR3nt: TGTGCCAGCAGCTTCAATCCGGTGAACACTGAAGCTTTCTTT

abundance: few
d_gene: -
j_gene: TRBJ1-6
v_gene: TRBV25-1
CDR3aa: CASTGLQSPLHF
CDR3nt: TGTGCCAGCACAGGGCTCCAGTCACCCCTCCACTTT

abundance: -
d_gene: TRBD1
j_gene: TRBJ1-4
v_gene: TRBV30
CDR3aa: CAWTKIPPGGNEKLFF
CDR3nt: TGTGCCTGGACCAAGATCCCCCCAGGGGGCAATGAAAAACTGTTTTTT

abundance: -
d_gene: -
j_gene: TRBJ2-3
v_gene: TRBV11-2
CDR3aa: CASSIGLTDTQYF
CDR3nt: TGTGCCAGCAGCATCGGACTCACAGATACGCAGTATTTT

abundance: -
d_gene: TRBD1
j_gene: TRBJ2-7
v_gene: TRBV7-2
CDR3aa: CASSLDRGRLEQYF
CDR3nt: TGTGCCAGCAGCCTGGACAGGGGTCGACTCGAGCAGTACTTC

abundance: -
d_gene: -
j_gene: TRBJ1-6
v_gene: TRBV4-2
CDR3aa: CASSQSFGAANNSPLHF
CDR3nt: TGTGCCAGCAGCCAAAGCTTTGGAGCAGCTAATAATTCACCCCTCCACTTT